This note documents a single TCR beta chain sequence. The data were taken from a study of technical replicates of blood from a few donors. The V end was cut by 7 bases, the J end by 4 bases, with 7 bases between. CDR1 and CDR2 (germline): MNHEY, SMNVEV (reference sequence). This CDR3 is 11 amino acids long. TCRdb's table, derived via immunoSEQ multiplex PCR, lists solely in-frame clones and lacks some. Of about 81,000 clones in the sample, roughly 90% were seen once. What was sequenced was T cells isolated from PBMCs. The chain carries TRBV27 and TRBJ1-1; D remains unclear. The receptor's source is a human donor in good health. CDR3: CASIGVTEAFF. The CDR3 DNA reads as TGTGCCAGCATCGGGGTCACTGAAGCTTTCTTT.